This T cell receptor beta chain is from a study of OX40 agonist ivuxolimab in advanced cancers. Study details: Antecedent anti-PD-1, anti-PD-L1 or anti-CTLA-4 therapy was permissible, with roughly 36% having received some.

Germline CDR1 reads MNHNS; CDR2 reads SASEGT. Trimming cost V 3 bases and J 7 bases, with 12 bases left between them. CDR3 size: 13 residues. Study results and limitations: Clonal expansion was seen in CD4+ and CD8+ blood T cells by week 6 at 0.1 to 3.0 mg/kg.

In the case of this clone: The antigen is not known.

Patients with autoimmune history or systemic immunosuppression were excluded. Measured with immunoSEQ multiplex PCR; TCRdb has only the in-frame clones, and not every one. This table has about 77,000 clones, more than 90% appearing once. Sequenced material: CD4+ or CD8+ T cells sorted from blood, taken in a trial of the OX40 agonist ivuxolimab. The J gene is TRBJ1-1, the V gene TRBV6-1; D is possibly TRBD1 (5 bases). This receptor was obtained from an adult with an advanced solid tumor such as melanoma, head and neck, liver or kidney cancer. CDR3 DNA: TGTGCCAGCAGTGACAGGGACCCCTATGAAGCTTTCTTT. Translated: CASSDRDPYEAFF.